The 12 T cell receptor beta chains below all came from one sample that was sequenced in a study of blood T cell repertoires in COVID-19. Repertoires were generated with immunoSEQ multiplex PCR, while TCRdb's copy carries only in-frame clones and drops some. The repertoire holds about 220,000 clones, with about three quarters as singletons. Sequenced: peripheral blood. These receptor sequences come from a woman between 65 and 79 years old with acute or convalescent COVID-19.

This clone occurred a few times. The chain recombines TRBV5-1 with TRBJ2-7; unclear D gene. The CDR3 has 12 amino acids. V was pared by 1 base and J by 2 bases, with 4 bases between. Germline CDR1 and CDR2: SGHRS and YFSETQ. CDR3 protein: CASSLTAYEQYF. The CDR3 DNA follows: TGCGCCAGCAGCTTGACAGCCTACGAGCAGTACTTC. Variable domain in full (rest from reference TRBV5-1 and TRBJ2-7): KAGVTQTPRYLIKTRGQQVTLSCSPISGHRSVSWYQQTPGQGLQFLFEYFSETQRNKGNFPGRFSGRQFSNSRSEMNVSTLELGDSALYLCASSLTAYEQYFGPGTRLTVT.

This rearrangement joins TRBV5-5 to TRBJ2-3; 10 bases are shared with TRBD2. J lost 0 bases, V lost 0 bases, and 10 bases had no gene match. Germline V gene data show CDR1 as SGHKS and CDR2 as YYEKEE (reference sequence). The CDR3 length is 19 residues. In nucleotides, the CDR3 is TGTGCCAGCAGCTTGGGCTTTAGCGGGGGGCGGGGAAGCACAGATACGCAGTATTTT. Translated: CASSLGFSGGRGSTDTQYF. Drawing the rest from reference TRBV5-5 and TRBJ2-3, the complete variable domain is DAGVTQSPTHLIKTRGQQVTLRCSPISGHKSVSWYQQVLGQGPQFIFQYYEKEERGRGNFPDRFSARQFPNYSSELNVNALLLGDSALYLCASSLGFSGGRGSTDTQYFGPGTRLTVL.

The rearrangement links TRBV7-3 to TRBJ2-2; a possible D gene is TRBD2 (5 bases). Germline V gene data show CDR1 as SGHTA and CDR2 as FQGTGA. The CDR3 is 15 amino acids. V dropped 2 bases and J dropped 0 bases, with 7 bases sitting between them. CDR3 in amino acids: CASSLDYANTGELFF. CDR3 in DNA: TGTGCCAGCAGCTTAGACTATGCGAACACCGGGGAGCTGTTTTTT.

This chain links TRBV5-6 with TRBJ2-2; D gene unclear. The V and J ends lost 0 bases and 1 base respectively, with 10 bases between them. The germline V gene encodes CDR1 SGHDT and CDR2 YYEEEE. The CDR3 spans 16 residues. CDR3 DNA sequence: TGTGCCAGCAGCTTGGCACGCGGCGGGAACACCGGGGAGCTGTTTTTT. Residues: CASSLARGGNTGELFF.

With regard to this clone: An end of the junction does not agree with germline; a read error may underlie this. This rearrangement joins TRBV5-1 to TRBJ2-3; 7 nucleotides agree with TRBD2. There are 15 residues in the CDR3. Germline assignment: CDR1 SGHRS and CDR2 YFSETQ. Written as DNA, the CDR3 is TGCGCCAGCCGCTTAGCGGGCCTCGGCACAGATACGCAGTATTTT. Its protein product is CASRLAGLGTDTQYF.

The rearrangement uses TRBV27 and TRBJ1-1; TRBD1 might be the D (6 bases). The V gene lost 5 bases and the J gene lost 4 bases, with 14 bases spanning the gap. Germline CDR1 reads MNHEY; CDR2 reads SMNVEV (reference sequence). The CDR3 covers 14 residues. CDR3 amino acids: CASSLHRASTEAFF. For the CDR3, the DNA is TGTGCCAGCAGTCTTCACAGGGCTAGCACTGAAGCTTTCTTT.

This chain uses TRBV7-3 with TRBJ2-6, with D perhaps TRBD1 (6 bases). The CDR3 length is 15 residues. Looked up from germline, CDR1 is SGHTA and CDR2 is FQGTGA. V shed 2 bases and J shed 2 bases, with 7 bases lying between them. CDR3 in DNA: TGTGCCAGCAGCTTAGGACAGCCTGGGGCCAACGTCCTGACTTTC. Translating it yields CASSLGQPGANVLTF.

The chain couples TRBV19 to TRBJ1-2, with D tentatively TRBD1 (5 bases). CDR3 length equals 16 residues. The V gene lost 4 bases and the J gene lost 4 bases, with 19 bases spanning the gap. CDR1 and CDR2 (germline): LNHDA, SQIVND (reference sequence). This CDR3 reads CASSTGIGGTGYGYTF. The CDR3 DNA reads as TGTGCCAGTAGTACCGGGATCGGGGGAACCGGCTATGGCTACACCTTC.

For the CDR3, the DNA is TGTGCCAGCAGCCGAGGAGGTAGGGGGCTGACCGGGGAGCTGTTTTTT. This translates into CASSRGGRGLTGELFF. The rearrangement links TRBV5-6 to TRBJ2-2; 7 nucleotides match TRBD1. This CDR3 contains 16 residues. Losses at the gene ends were 4 bases for V and 5 bases for J; bases not matched to a gene: 11. CDR1 and CDR2 from the germline V gene are SGHDT and YYEEEE.

This sequence joins TRBV6-5 and TRBJ2-5, with 10 positions matching TRBD2. The CDR3 covers 15 residues. The trim removed 5 bases at V and 5 bases at J, leaving 8 bases unmatched. CDR1 MNHEY and CDR2 SVGAGI come from the germline V gene. CDR3 sequence: CASSMNSGGQETQYF. The CDR3 DNA follows: TGTGCCAGCAGTATGAATAGCGGGGGGCAGGAGACCCAGTACTTC.

The chain is built from TRBV2 and TRBJ1-2; no clear D. This CDR3 is built from 13 residues. Trimming removed 3 bases at V and 3 bases at J, with 8 bases between. Per germline, CDR1 SNHLY and CDR2 FYNNEI. DNA of the CDR3: TGTGCCAGCAGTGAGGGGAGGGACTATGGCTACACCTTC. It codes for CASSEGRDYGYTF.

This chain connects TRBV4-1 to TRBJ1-2; D possibly corresponds to TRBD1 (6 bases). Trimming cost V 1 base and J 7 bases, with 13 bases left between them. This CDR3 has 14 residues. CDR1 MGHRA and CDR2 YSYEKL come from the germline V gene. The CDR3 DNA is TGCGCCAGCAGCCAAGCGGACAGCCGTACTGGCTACACCTTC. Its protein product is CASSQADSRTGYTF.